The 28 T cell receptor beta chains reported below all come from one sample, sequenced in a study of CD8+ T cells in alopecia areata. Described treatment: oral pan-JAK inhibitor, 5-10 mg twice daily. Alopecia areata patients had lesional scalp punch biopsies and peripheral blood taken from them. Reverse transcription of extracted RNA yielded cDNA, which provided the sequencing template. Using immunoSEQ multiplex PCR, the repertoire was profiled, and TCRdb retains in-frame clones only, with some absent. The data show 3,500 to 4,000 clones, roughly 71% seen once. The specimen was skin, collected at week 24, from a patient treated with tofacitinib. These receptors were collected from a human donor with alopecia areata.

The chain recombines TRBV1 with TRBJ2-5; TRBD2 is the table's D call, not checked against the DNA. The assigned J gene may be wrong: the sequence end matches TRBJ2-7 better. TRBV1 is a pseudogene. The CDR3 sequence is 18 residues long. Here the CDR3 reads CTSSQDGLAATFYYEQYF. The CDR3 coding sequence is TGCACCAGCAGCCAAGATGGGCTAGCGGCCACCTTTTACTACGAGCAGTACTTC.

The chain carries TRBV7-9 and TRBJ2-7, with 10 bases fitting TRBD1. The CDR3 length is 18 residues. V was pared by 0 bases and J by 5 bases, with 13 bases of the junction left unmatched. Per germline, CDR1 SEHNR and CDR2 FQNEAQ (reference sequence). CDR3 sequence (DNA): TGTGCCAGCAGCTTAGCGCTCAAGACGGGACAGGGGAACCACGAGCAGTACTTC. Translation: CASSLALKTGQGNHEQYF.

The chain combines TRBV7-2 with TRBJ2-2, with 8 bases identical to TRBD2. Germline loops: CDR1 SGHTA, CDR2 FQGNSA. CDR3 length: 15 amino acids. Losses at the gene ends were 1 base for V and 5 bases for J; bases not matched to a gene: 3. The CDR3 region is CASSLDSGATGELFF. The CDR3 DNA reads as TGTGCCAGCAGCTTAGATAGCGGGGCTACCGGGGAGCTGTTTTTT.

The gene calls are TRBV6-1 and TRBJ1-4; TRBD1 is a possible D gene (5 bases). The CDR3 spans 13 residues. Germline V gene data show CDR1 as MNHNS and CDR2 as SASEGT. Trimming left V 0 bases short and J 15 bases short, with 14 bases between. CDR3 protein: CASSEAEAGKVFF. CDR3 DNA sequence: TGTGCCAGCAGTGAAGCGGAGGCAGGGAAGGTGTTTTTT.

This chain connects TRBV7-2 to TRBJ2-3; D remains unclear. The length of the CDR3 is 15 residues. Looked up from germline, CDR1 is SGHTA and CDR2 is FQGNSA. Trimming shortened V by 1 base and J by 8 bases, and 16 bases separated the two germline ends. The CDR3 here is CASSLVPGADGTQYF. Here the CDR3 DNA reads TGTGCCAGCAGCTTAGTCCCAGGCGCAGATGGTACGCAGTATTTT.

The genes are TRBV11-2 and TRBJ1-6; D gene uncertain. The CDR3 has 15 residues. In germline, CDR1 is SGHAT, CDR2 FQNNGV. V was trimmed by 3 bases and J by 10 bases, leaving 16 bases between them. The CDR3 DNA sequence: TGTGCCAGCAGCTTCAGAATACTGAGTGGGTCACCCCTCCACTTT. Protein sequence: CASSFRILSGSPLHF.

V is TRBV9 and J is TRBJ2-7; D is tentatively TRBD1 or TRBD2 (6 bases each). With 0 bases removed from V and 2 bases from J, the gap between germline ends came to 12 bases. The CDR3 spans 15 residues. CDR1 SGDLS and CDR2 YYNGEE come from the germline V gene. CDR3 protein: CASSVGTGRTYEQYF. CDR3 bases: TGTGCCAGCAGCGTAGGTACAGGGAGGACCTACGAGCAGTACTTC.

CDR3 nucleotide sequence: TGTGCCAGCAGCGTAACACCCCACTCTGGGGCCAACGTCCTGACTTTC. Residues: CASSVTPHSGANVLTF. The chain recombines TRBV9 with TRBJ2-6; D ambiguous. V lost 1 base and J lost 0, with 8 bases in between. CDR3 length equals 16 residues. Germline CDR1 reads SGDLS; CDR2 reads YYNGEE.

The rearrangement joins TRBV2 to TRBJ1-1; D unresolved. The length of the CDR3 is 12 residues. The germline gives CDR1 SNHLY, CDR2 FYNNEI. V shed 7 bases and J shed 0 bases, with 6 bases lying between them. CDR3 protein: CASTDLNTEAFF. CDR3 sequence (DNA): TGTGCCAGCACAGATCTGAACACTGAAGCTTTCTTT.

The CDR3 DNA reads TGTGCCTGGAAAGGACAGCCGGAAGGCTATGGCTACACCTTC. This translates into CAWKGQPEGYGYTF. V usage is TRBV30 and J usage is TRBJ1-2; perhaps TRBD1 as D (6 bases). Germline V lookup: CDR1 GTSNPN, CDR2 SVGIG (reference sequence). The CDR3 contains 14 residues. V was clipped by 4 bases and J by 4 bases, with 16 bases between them.

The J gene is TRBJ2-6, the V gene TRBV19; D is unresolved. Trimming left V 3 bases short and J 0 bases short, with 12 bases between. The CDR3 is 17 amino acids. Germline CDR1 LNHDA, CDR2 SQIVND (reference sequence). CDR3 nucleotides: TGTGCCAGTAGTATTTGGCGGTCACCCTCTGGGGCCAACGTCCTGACTTTC. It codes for CASSIWRSPSGANVLTF.

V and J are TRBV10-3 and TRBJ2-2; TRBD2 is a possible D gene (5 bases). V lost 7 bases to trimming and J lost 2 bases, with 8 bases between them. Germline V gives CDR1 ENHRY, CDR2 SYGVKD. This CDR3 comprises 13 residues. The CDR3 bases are TGTGCCATCACGGGATTAAACACCGGGGAGCTGTTTTTT. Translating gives CAITGLNTGELFF.

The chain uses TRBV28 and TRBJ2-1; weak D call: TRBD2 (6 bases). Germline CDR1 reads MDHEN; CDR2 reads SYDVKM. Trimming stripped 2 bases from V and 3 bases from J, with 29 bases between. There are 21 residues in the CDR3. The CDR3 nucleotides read TGTGCCAGCAGTTTACGGAGAAACAGATACCTGACGGGACTTCACTACAATGAGCAGTTCTTC. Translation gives CASSLRRNRYLTGLHYNEQFF.

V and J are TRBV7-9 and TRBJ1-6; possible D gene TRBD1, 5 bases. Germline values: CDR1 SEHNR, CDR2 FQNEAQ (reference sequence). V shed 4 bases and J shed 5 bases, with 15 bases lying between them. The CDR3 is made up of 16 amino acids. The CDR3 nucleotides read TGTGCCAGCAGCTATAACGGGGGATGGGATAATTCACCCCTCCACTTT. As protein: CASSYNGGWDNSPLHF.

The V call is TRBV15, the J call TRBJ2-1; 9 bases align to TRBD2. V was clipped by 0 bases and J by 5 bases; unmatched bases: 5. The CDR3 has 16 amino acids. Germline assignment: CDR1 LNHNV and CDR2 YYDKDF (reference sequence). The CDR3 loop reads CATSRDPASGDNEQFF. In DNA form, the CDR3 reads TGTGCCACCAGCAGAGATCCGGCTAGCGGGGACAATGAGCAGTTCTTC.

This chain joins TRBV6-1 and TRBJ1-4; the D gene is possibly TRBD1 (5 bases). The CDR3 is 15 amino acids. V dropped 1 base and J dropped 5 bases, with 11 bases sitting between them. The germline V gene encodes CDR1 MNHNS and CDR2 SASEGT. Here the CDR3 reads CASSEGTGRNEKLFF. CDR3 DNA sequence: TGTGCCAGCAGTGAAGGAACAGGCCGCAATGAAAAACTGTTTTTT.

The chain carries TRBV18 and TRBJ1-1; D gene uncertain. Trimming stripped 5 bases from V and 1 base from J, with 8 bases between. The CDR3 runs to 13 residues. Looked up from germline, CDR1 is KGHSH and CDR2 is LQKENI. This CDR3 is CASSRQGNTEAFF. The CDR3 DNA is TGTGCCAGCTCAAGACAAGGGAACACTGAAGCTTTCTTT.

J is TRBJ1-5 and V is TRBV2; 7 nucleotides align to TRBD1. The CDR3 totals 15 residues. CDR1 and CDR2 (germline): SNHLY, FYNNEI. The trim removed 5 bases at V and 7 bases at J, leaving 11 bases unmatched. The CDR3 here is CASSRGRGFEQPQHF. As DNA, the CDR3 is TGTGCCAGCAGTAGGGGGCGAGGGTTCGAACAGCCCCAGCATTTT.

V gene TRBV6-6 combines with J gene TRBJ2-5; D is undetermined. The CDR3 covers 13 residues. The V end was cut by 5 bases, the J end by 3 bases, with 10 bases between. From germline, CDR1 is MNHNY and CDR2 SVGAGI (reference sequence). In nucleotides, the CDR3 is TGTGCCAGCAGTGCCGACCTAAAAGAGACCCAGTACTTC. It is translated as CASSADLKETQYF.

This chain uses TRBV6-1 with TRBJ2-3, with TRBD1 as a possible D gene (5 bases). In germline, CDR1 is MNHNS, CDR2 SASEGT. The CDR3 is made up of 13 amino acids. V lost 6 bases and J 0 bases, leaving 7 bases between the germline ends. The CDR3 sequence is CASRTASTDTQYF. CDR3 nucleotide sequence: TGTGCCAGCAGGACAGCTAGCACAGATACGCAGTATTTT.

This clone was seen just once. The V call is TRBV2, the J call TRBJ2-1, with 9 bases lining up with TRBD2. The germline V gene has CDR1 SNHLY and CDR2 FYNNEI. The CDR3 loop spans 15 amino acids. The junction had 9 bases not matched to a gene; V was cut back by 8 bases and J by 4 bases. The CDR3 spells CASSGGLAGYNEQFF. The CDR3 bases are TGTGCCAGCTCCGGGGGTCTAGCGGGGTACAATGAGCAGTTCTTC.

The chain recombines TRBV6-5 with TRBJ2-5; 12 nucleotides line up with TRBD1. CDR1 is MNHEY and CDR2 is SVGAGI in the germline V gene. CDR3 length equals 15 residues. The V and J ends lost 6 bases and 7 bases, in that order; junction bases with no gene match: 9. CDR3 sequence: CASRRGQGAPRTQYF. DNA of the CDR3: TGTGCCAGCAGGCGGGGACAGGGGGCCCCACGGACCCAGTACTTC.

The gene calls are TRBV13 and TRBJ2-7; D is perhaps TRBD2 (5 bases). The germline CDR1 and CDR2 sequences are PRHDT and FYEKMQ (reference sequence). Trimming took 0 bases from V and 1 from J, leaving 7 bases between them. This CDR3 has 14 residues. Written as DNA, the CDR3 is TGTGCCAGCAGCTTAGGGTCGGGATCCTACGAGCAGTACTTC. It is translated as CASSLGSGSYEQYF.

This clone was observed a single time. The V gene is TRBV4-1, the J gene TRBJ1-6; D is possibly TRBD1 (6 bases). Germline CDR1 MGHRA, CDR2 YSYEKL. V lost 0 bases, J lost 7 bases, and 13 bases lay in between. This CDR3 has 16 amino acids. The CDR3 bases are TGCGCCAGCAGCCAAGATCCAGGGGAGAACAATTCACCCCTCCACTTT. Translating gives CASSQDPGENNSPLHF.

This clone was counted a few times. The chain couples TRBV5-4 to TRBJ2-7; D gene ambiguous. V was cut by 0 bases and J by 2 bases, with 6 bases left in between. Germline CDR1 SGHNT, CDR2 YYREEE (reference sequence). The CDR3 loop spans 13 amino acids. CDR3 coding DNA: TGTGCCAGCAGCTTGGGACTGACCTACGAGCAGTACTTC. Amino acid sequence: CASSLGLTYEQYF.

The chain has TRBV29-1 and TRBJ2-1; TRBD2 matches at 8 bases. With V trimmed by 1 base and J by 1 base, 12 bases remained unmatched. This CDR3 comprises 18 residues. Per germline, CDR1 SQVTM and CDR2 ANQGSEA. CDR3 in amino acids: CSVEGAGGPLASYNEQFF. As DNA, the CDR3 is TGCAGCGTTGAAGGCGCGGGGGGTCCATTAGCATCCTACAATGAGCAGTTCTTC.

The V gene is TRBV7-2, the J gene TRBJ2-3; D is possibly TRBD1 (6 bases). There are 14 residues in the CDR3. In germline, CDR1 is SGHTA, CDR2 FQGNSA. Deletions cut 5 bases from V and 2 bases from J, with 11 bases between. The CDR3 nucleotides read TGTGCCAGCAGCGACCGGACAGTCACAGATACGCAGTATTTT. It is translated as CASSDRTVTDTQYF.

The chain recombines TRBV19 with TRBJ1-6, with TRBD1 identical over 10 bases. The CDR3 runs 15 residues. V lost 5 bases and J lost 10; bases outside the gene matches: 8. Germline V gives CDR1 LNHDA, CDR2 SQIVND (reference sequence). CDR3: CASSETGGGGSPLHF. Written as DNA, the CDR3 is TGTGCCAGTAGTGAGACAGGGGGCGGTGGCTCACCCCTCCACTTT. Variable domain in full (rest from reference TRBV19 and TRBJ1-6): DGGITQSPKYLFRKEGQNVTLSCEQNLNHDAMYWYRQDPGQGLRLIYYSQIVNDFQKGDIAEGYSVSREKKESFPLTVTSAQKNPTAFYLCASSETGGGGSPLHFGNGTRLTVT.